This T cell receptor (beta chain) was sequenced in a study of regulatory T cells. Overall study results and limits: Patient CD8+ T cells trended nonsignificantly toward lower Shannon entropy than control CD8+ cells. In patients, unique TRB V-J pairs were restricted and V/J usage skewed, especially in Tregs.

Notes on this clone: Its antigen remains unidentified.

Amplification used 52 TRBV primers and 13 TRBJ primers. Repertoires were generated with immunoSEQ multiplex PCR, while TCRdb's copy carries only in-frame clones and drops some. The data hold roughly 15,000 clones, with 92% observed a single time. Autoimmunity was present in every CD3G-deficient patient, worse in two. Patients aged 2 to 39 years had fewer naive and more memory CD4+ and CD8+ T cells. This sequence originates from a person between 18 and 30 years old with CD3G deficiency. Sequenced: CD8+ T cells sorted from blood.

The CDR3 region is CASSVAGGPQETQYF. In DNA form, the CDR3 reads TGTGCCAGCAGCGTAGCAGGTGGACCGCAAGAGACCCAGTACTTC. The V and J genes are TRBV9 and TRBJ2-5; the D is unclear. The V gene's germline CDR1 is SGDLS and CDR2 YYNGEE. CDR3 length: 15 residues. V lost 0 bases and J 2 bases, leaving 11 bases between the germline ends. Supplemented by reference TRBV9 and TRBJ2-5, the full variable domain reads DSGVTQTPKHLITATGQRVTLRCSPRSGDLSVYWYQQSLDQGLQFLIQYYNGEERAKGNILERFSAQQFPDLHSELNLSSLELGDSALYFCASSVAGGPQETQYFGPGTRLLVL.